Below, one TCR beta chain is given with its context. Its specificity is not known. Employing constant-segment primers, 5'RACE generated TCR alpha and TCR beta cDNA libraries bearing sample barcodes and UMIs. TCRdb independently ran MiXCR on the 5' RACE reads; one entry per CDR3 protein. The sample contains 100,000 to 150,000 distinct CDR3 sequences, 15% to 20% of which appear only once. The CDR3 totals 12 residues. Germline CDR1 reads MNHEY; CDR2 reads SVGAGI. The V end was cut by 8 bases, the J end by 4 bases, with 11 bases between. This sample was included in a study of T-cell memory formation after mild COVID-19. Study results and caveats: Second-wave clones with a day 37 peak had unconfirmed SARS-CoV-2 specificity. Among CD4+ contracting clones, most were CM and EM, and CD8+ ones EMRA.

The TCR was taken from a man aged 18 to 30 who had mild COVID-19 (a few samples of this study predate the infection). Cell type and time point are not known. Input material: PBMCs or a T cell subset sorted from them (not recorded which). The V and J genes are TRBV6-5 and TRBJ1-2, with unresolved D. CDR3 in DNA: TGTGCCAGCGTCCACCCAGGCTATGGCTACACCTTC. As protein: CASVHPGYGYTF.